These T cell receptor beta chains were read from a single sample in a study of shared clonotypes between healthy human individuals. TCRdb keeps only in-frame clones here, not all; method: immunoSEQ multiplex PCR. The sample yields approximately 1.9 million clones, 90% to 95% seen once. The material sequenced was naive CD8+ T cells from PBMCs. These receptors came from a man younger than 35 in good health. Some clones in this sample may be carry-over from other donors' samples. CDR3s include the opening cysteine and the closing phenylalanine or tryptophan. A D gene is named only where the DNA matches it firmly. The size entry is marked missing in some rows and otherwise reads once, few, many or a size class.

size	D	J	V	DNA	CDR3
NA	NA	TRBJ2-7	TRBV7-6	TGTGCCAGCAGCTTAGCGGTGGCCTCCTACGAGCAGTACTTC	CASSLAVASYEQYF
NA	TRBD1	TRBJ2-7	TRBV27	TGTGCCAGCAGTGAACCCCGGGACAGGGAATCCTACGAGCAGTACTTC	CASSEPRDRESYEQYF
NA	NA	TRBJ2-2	TRBV28	TGTGCCAGCAGTTCGACAGGGAGGGACACCGGGGAGCTGTTTTTT	CASSSTGRDTGELFF
NA	TRBD2	TRBJ2-1	TRBV7-8	TGTGCCAGCAGCGAGTCGGGACTAGTCTACAATGAGCAGTTCTTC	CASSESGLVYNEQFF
NA	TRBD1	TRBJ1-2	TRBV6-1	TGTGCCAGCAGTGGAGGGACAGGGAACTATGGCTACACCTTC	CASSGGTGNYGYTF
NA	NA	TRBJ2-7	TRBV6-6	TGTGCCAGCAGTTACTCGGAGGGGGAGCAGTACTTC	CASSYSEGEQYF
NA	NA	TRBJ2-3	TRBV11-2	TGTGCCAGCAGGAAAACAGATACGCAGTATTTT	CASRKTDTQYF
NA	NA	TRBJ1-1	TRBV11-2	TGTGCCAGCAGCCCGCGTTGGGTGAACACTGAAGCTTTCTTT	CASSPRWVNTEAFF
NA	NA	TRBJ1-5	TRBV6-5	TGTGCCAGCATCATACAGGGATATAGCAATCAGCCCCAGCATTTT	CASIIQGYSNQPQHF
NA	TRBD2	TRBJ2-7	TRBV27	TGTGCCAGCAGGGACCTAGCGGGAGGGCCTCACGAGCAGTACTTC	CASRDLAGGPHEQYF
NA	NA	TRBJ1-1	TRBV5-1	TGCGCCAGCAGCTTGTTGAAAAACACTGAAGCTTTCTTT	CASSLLKNTEAFF
NA	TRBD1	TRBJ1-3	TRBV6-5	TGTGCCAGCGGACAGGGTGAAAACACCATATATTTT	CASGQGENTIYF
once	TRBD1	TRBJ2-7	TRBV5-1	TGCGCCAGCAGCTTAGGGACAGGGGCGGGCGAGCAGTACTTC	CASSLGTGAGEQYF
NA	NA	TRBJ2-7	TRBV5-4	TGTGCCAGCAGCTTGGAGGACGGCTACGAGCAGTACTTC	CASSLEDGYEQYF
few	TRBD1	TRBJ1-4	TRBV28	TGTGCCACCCCCCAGGGGGCCTTATGGGAAAAACTGTTTTTT	CATPQGALWEKLFF
NA	NA	TRBJ1-4	TRBV28	TGTGCCACCGATCCTCGAGGCGTAGTCGGAAAACTGTTTTTT	CATDPRGVVGKLFF
NA	NA	TRBJ2-7	TRBV10-2	TGCGCCAGCAGTGAGGACAGCACCTACGAGCAGTACTTC	CASSEDSTYEQYF
NA	NA	TRBJ1-2	TRBV7-8	TGTGCCAGCAGCTTTTCGGGACCATCATCCTCTAACTATGGCTACACCTTC	CASSFSGPSSSNYGYTF
NA	TRBD1	TRBJ1-2	TRBV7-9	TGTGCCAGCAGCCCGACAGGGGTTTATGGCTACACCTTC	CASSPTGVYGYTF
NA	NA	TRBJ1-2	TRBV7-9	TGTGCCAGCAGGGAAGGTGGCTACACCTTC	CASREGGYTF
NA	TRBD2	TRBJ2-1	TRBV11-2	TGTGCCAGCAGCTTACGGGAGGGCGCCTACAATGAGCAGTTCTTC	CASSLREGAYNEQFF
NA	NA	TRBJ2-7	TRBV27	TGTGCCAGCAGTTTCGCCTACGAGCAGTACTTC	CASSFAYEQYF
NA	TRBD1	TRBJ2-1	TRBV5-1	TGCGCCAGCAGCTCCGGGACAGCAGGACTGATATCCTACAATGAGCAGTTCTTC	CASSSGTAGLISYNEQFF
NA	NA	TRBJ1-1	TRBV14	TGTGCCAGCAGCCAAGACAGGGGCACTGAAGCTTTCTTT	CASSQDRGTEAFF
NA	TRBD1	TRBJ1-1	TRBV9	TGTGCCAGCAGCGTAGATACAGGGGGCGCCGGTGGAGCTTTCTTT	CASSVDTGGAGGAFF
NA	NA	TRBJ1-5	TRBV7-9	TGTGCCAGCAGCTTAGTGAACACGTTGATCGGCAATCAGCCCCAGCATTTT	CASSLVNTLIGNQPQHF
NA	NA	TRBJ1-1	TRBV19	TGTGCCAGTAGATGGGGGTCGGGAACTGAAGCTTTCTTT	CASRWGSGTEAFF
NA	NA	TRBJ1-2	TRBV7-8	TGTGCCAGCAGCTTAATTCGAGAGGCTAACTATGGCTACACCTTC	CASSLIREANYGYTF
NA	TRBD2	TRBJ2-5	TRBV27	TGTGCCAGCTCGGCTAGCGGGACATTTAGAGAGACCCAGTACTTC	CASSASGTFRETQYF
NA	NA	TRBJ1-1	TRBV27	TGTGCCAGCAGTTTAAAGGAGGGGCAGCCGAACACTGAAGCTTTCTTT	CASSLKEGQPNTEAFF
NA	TRBD2	TRBJ2-2	TRBV4-1	TGCGCCAGCAGCCTCGCCCCGGGACTAGCGCATCCCGGGGAGCTGTTTTTT	CASSLAPGLAHPGELFF
NA	TRBD2	TRBJ2-7	TRBV2	TGTGCCAGCAGTGAGGGACTAGCGGGAGTGGGGTACTACGAGCAGTACTTC	CASSEGLAGVGYYEQYF
NA	TRBD1	TRBJ2-1	TRBV5-1	TGCGCCAGCAGCTTGAGGGGACAGGGGGCTTCCTACAATGAGCAGTTCTTC	CASSLRGQGASYNEQFF
NA	TRBD1	TRBJ1-1	TRBV9	TGTGCCAGCAGCGCGGACAGGGCCGCCACTGAAGCTTTCTTT	CASSADRAATEAFF
NA	NA	TRBJ1-4	TRBV7-3	TGTGCCAGCAGCTTGTCTGCTACTGAAAAACTGTTTTTT	CASSLSATEKLFF
NA	NA	TRBJ1-2	TRBV5-4	TGTGCCATCTGGGGGGGAGAGGGCTACACCTTC	CAIWGGEGYTF
NA	NA	TRBJ2-4	TRBV7-3	TGTGCCAGCAGCTTCATCAGCGCTTTTAAAAACATTCAGTACTTC	CASSFISAFKNIQYF
NA	NA	TRBJ2-1	TRBV6-1	TGTGCCAGCAGAGGAAGGTATCAGTTCTTC	CASRGRYQFF
NA	NA	TRBJ1-1	TRBV27	TGTGCCAGCAGTTTATCGAGACCGGCGAACACTGAAGCTTTCTTT	CASSLSRPANTEAFF
NA	NA	TRBJ1-1	TRBV19	TGTGCCAGTAAGGAGTGGGGGCAGCTTCTGAACACTGAAGCTTTCTTT	CASKEWGQLLNTEAFF
NA	NA	TRBJ2-1	TRBV9	TGTGCCAGCAGCGTAGTCCCCTATGAGCAGTTCTTC	CASSVVPYEQFF
NA	NA	TRBJ2-5	TRBV7-9	TGTGCCAGCAGCTCTCTACGGGAGACCCAGTACTTC	CASSSLRETQYF
NA	TRBD2	TRBJ2-7	TRBV7-6	TGTGCCAGCAGCTCCAGTCCCGGCGGGAGGGCCAACGAGCAGTACTTC	CASSSSPGGRANEQYF
once	NA	TRBJ2-5	TRBV7-8	TGTGCCAGCAGCTCCGACAGAGCCGGAAGCCAAGAGACCCAGTACTTC	CASSSDRAGSQETQYF
NA	TRBD1	TRBJ2-7	TRBV2	TGTGCCAGCAGTGAAGCCAATACAGGGGTCCACTACGAGCAGTACTTC	CASSEANTGVHYEQYF
NA	TRBD1	TRBJ2-7	TRBV15	TGTGCCACCAGCAGAGATCGAGGGGACAGAAGGTACGAGCAGTACTTC	CATSRDRGDRRYEQYF
NA	NA	TRBJ2-7	TRBV6-1	TGTGCCAGCAGTGAATGGGTCTCCCCCTCCTACGAGCAGTACTTC	CASSEWVSPSYEQYF
few	NA	TRBJ1-2	TRBV18	TGTGCCAGCTCACCAAGGTCCGACTATGGCTACACCTTC	CASSPRSDYGYTF
NA	TRBD1	TRBJ1-4	TRBV5-1	TGCGCCAGCAGCCCACAAGACAGGGCAACTAATGAAAAACTGTTTTTT	CASSPQDRATNEKLFF
NA	NA	TRBJ2-7	TRBV15	TGTGCCACCAGCAGAGCCTCCATCACCTACGAGCAGTACTTC	CATSRASITYEQYF
once	TRBD2	TRBJ2-1	TRBV28	TGTGCCAGCAGTTTAGTCACTAGCGGGACCTACAATGAGCAGTTCTTC	CASSLVTSGTYNEQFF
NA	NA	TRBJ2-5	TRBV7-9	TGTGCCAGCAGCTTCTCAGAGACCCAGTACTTC	CASSFSETQYF
NA	NA	TRBJ2-7	TRBV27	TGTGCCAGCAGTTCCCCCGGCGTTTTAGGCCACGAGCAGTACTTC	CASSSPGVLGHEQYF
NA	NA	TRBJ2-1	TRBV4-3	TGCGCCAGCAGCCAGGACCGAAGGGCCCCCTACAATGAGCAGTTCTTC	CASSQDRRAPYNEQFF
NA	TRBD2	TRBJ2-1	TRBV6-5	TGTGCCAGCAGGGGACTAGCGGAGCCTACAGATGAGCAGTTCTTC	CASRGLAEPTDEQFF